This entry describes one T cell receptor (beta chain). Its specific antigen is unknown. Per-base qualities were not stored, and no clone one base away is much larger. To prepare the library, the immunoSEQ multiplex PCR assay was applied. TCRdb holds this immuneACCESS table with in-frame rearrangements only. Some clones are missing; in checked studies, unresolved V genes explain under half, and the rest has no known cause. The sample yields some 52,000 clones; approximately 92% were counted once. The ten largest clones add up to around 0.74% of the sample. This entry belongs to a study of T cell changes during pregnancy in multiple sclerosis (dated by TCRdb to the late 2010s). Some background on the complete study: The study looked at changes in the T cell repertoire across pregnancy in women with multiple sclerosis.

The sequencing here drew on CD4+ T cells from peripheral blood mononuclear cells, taken in the third trimester of pregnancy. This receptor was identified in a female donor with multiple sclerosis, enrolled in a pregnancy study.

The CDR3 protein sequence reads: CAGRRASYGYTF. The DNA sequence follows: TGTGCCGGAAGGCGGGCCTCCTATGGCTACACCTTC. The rearrangement combines TRBV6-6 with TRBJ1-2, with the D segment identity uncertain. Its CDR3 holds 12 amino acids, cysteine through phenylalanine. The only DNA kept is the CDR3, 36 bases in frame from the first base. The junction carries 14 bases between V and J, which are trimmed by 11 bases and 4 bases respectively. CDR1 and CDR2 are read off the germline V gene (reference sequence) as MNHNY and SVGAGI.